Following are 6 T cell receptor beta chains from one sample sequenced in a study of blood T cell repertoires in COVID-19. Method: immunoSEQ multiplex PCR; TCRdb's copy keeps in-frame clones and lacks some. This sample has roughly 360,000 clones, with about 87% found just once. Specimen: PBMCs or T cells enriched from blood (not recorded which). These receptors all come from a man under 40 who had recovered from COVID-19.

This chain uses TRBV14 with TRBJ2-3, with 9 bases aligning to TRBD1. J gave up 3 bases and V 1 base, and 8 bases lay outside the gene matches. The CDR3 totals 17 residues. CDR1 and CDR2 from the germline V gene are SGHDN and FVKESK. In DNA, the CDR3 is TGTGCCAGCAGCCAAGTTCCGGGACAGGGCGTTACAGATACGCAGTATTTT. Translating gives CASSQVPGQGVTDTQYF.

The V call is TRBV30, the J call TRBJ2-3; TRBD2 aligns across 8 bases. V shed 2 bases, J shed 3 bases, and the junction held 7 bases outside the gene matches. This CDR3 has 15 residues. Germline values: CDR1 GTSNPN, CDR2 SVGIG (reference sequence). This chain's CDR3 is CAWSIGTRKTDTQYF. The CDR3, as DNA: TGTGCCTGGAGTATCGGGACTAGAAAGACAGATACGCAGTATTTT.

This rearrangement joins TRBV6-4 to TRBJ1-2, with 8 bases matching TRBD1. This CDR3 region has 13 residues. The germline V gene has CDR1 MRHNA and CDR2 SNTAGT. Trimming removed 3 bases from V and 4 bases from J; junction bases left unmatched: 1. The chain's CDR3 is CASSEGQGYGYTF. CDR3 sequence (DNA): TGTGCCAGCAGTGAAGGACAGGGCTATGGCTACACCTTC.

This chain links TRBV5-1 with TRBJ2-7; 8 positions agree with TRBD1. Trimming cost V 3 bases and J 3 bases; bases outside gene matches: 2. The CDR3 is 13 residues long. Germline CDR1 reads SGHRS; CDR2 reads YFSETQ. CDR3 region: CASSYGQGYEQYF. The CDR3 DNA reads TGCGCCAGCAGCTATGGACAGGGCTACGAGCAGTACTTC. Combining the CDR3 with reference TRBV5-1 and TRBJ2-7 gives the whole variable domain KAGVTQTPRYLIKTRGQQVTLSCSPISGHRSVSWYQQTPGQGLQFLFEYFSETQRNKGNFPGRFSGRQFSNSRSEMNVSTLELGDSALYLCASSYGQGYEQYFGPGTRLTVT.

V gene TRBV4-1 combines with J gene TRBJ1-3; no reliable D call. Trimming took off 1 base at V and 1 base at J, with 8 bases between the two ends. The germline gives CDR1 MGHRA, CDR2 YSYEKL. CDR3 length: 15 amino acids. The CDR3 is CASSQASGSGNTIYF. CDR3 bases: TGCGCCAGCAGCCAAGCGTCCGGTTCTGGAAACACCATATATTTT.

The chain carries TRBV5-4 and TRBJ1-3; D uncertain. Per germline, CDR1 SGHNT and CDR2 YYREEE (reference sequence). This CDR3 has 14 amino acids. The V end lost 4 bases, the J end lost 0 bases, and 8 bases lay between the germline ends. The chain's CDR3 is CASSQDVSGNTIYF. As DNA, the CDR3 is TGTGCCAGCAGCCAGGATGTCTCTGGAAACACCATATATTTT. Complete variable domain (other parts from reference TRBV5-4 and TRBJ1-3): ETGVTQSPTHLIKTRGQQVTLRCSSQSGHNTVSWYQQALGQGPQFIFQYYREEENGRGNFPPRFSGLQFPNYSSELNVNALELDDSALYLCASSQDVSGNTIYFGEGSWLTVV.